A few counts support the clone carrying this TCR beta chain. Its cognate antigen is unknown. This record belongs to a study of breast tumors, draining lymph nodes, adjacent tissues. Study-wide results and caveats: Luminal-like breast cancer showed significantly higher tumor–nontumor repertoire similarity than basal-like. Tumor TCR diversity was below lymph nodes but above nontumor tissue. Data only fit, rather than demonstrated, lymph node origin of most tumor T cells. Findings are consistent with lymph node origin and intratumoral expansion of most tumor T cells.

V lost 0 bases, J lost 2 bases, and 6 bases lay in between. This CDR3 has 14 residues. Germline values: CDR1 LGHDT, CDR2 YNNKEL (reference sequence). Samples came from axillary lymph nodes draining the breast cancer. A single record per CDR3 protein comes from TCRdb applying MiXCR to the multiplex PCR reads. The sample includes roughly 130,000 distinct CDR3 sequences, just under 20% of them seen just once. Sample: axillary lymph node tissue. This chain links TRBV3-1 with TRBJ2-3; no clear D gene. This clonotype was sampled from a female donor with breast cancer. Some clones in this sample may be carry-over from other donors' samples. Written as DNA, the CDR3 is TGTGCCAGCAGCCAAGAGGGTATCACAGATACGCAGTATTTT. This codes for CASSQEGITDTQYF.